Shown below are 8 T cell receptor beta chains from a single sample sequenced in a study of monozygotic twins with cystic fibrosis. Method: immunoSEQ multiplex PCR; TCRdb's copy keeps in-frame clones and lacks some. The sample has tens of thousands of clones, under 90% seen once. Material for sequencing was blood. These receptors originate from a girl aged 2-10 years with cystic fibrosis.

The DNA for the CDR3 is TGTGCCACCAGCAGAGGGCAAAGGACAGGGGCTTACAATGAGCAGTTCTTC. It encodes CATSRGQRTGAYNEQFF. V usage is TRBV15 and J usage is TRBJ2-1, with 9 bases aligning to TRBD1. Germline CDR1 and CDR2: LNHNV and YYDKDF (reference sequence). With V trimmed by 1 base and J by 4 bases, 8 bases remained unmatched. The CDR3 covers 17 residues.

This clone was seen only a few times. The J gene is TRBJ2-2, the V gene TRBV5-6; D is ambiguous. Germline CDR1 reads SGHDT; CDR2 reads YYEEEE. V was shortened by 7 bases and J by 0 bases, with 7 bases between the two germline ends. The CDR3 length is 13 residues. The CDR3 nucleotides read TGTGCCAGCGGGCATACGAACACCGGGGAGCTGTTTTTT. Residues: CASGHTNTGELFF.

The sample holds one count of this clone. The chain links TRBV7-9 to TRBJ1-6, with TRBD1 as a possible D gene (5 bases). CDR3 length equals 14 residues. V lost 2 bases and J lost 8, with 10 bases in between. The germline V gene has CDR1 SEHNR and CDR2 FQNEAQ (reference sequence). The CDR3 loop is CASSLQGEDSPLHF. CDR3 nucleotide sequence: TGTGCCAGCAGCTTACAGGGAGAAGATTCACCCCTCCACTTT.

This chain links TRBV4-1 with TRBJ2-4; D perhaps matches TRBD2 (5 bases). The CDR3 length is 16 residues. Trimming pared 0 bases from V and 7 bases from J, leaving 16 bases between. Germline values: CDR1 MGHRA, CDR2 YSYEKL. In nucleotides, the CDR3 is TGCGCCAGCAGCCAAGAAGAGGGTAGGAGGTTGAACATTCAGTACTTC. Its protein is CASSQEEGRRLNIQYF.

The chain uses TRBV6-5 and TRBJ1-1; 7 positions agree with TRBD1. Germline assignment: CDR1 MNHEY and CDR2 SVGAGI. CDR3 length: 14 amino acids. Trimming removed 2 bases from V and 4 bases from J; junction bases left unmatched: 4. The CDR3 loop reads CASSYARGGTEAFF. In DNA, the CDR3 is TGTGCCAGCAGTTACGCCAGGGGGGGCACTGAAGCTTTCTTT.

V gene TRBV5-8 combines with J gene TRBJ2-5; D might be TRBD1 or TRBD2, each matching 6 bases. Trimming cost V 10 bases and J 2 bases, with 15 bases left between them. The CDR3 spans 13 residues. In germline, CDR1 is SGHTS, CDR2 YDEGEE. Here the CDR3 reads CAGTGARQETQYF. CDR3 nucleotide sequence: TGTGCCGGGACGGGGGCCCGACAAGAGACCCAGTACTTC.

This sequence joins TRBV19 and TRBJ1-5; tentatively, D is TRBD1 (6 bases). The ends were cut back, 3 bases at V and 0 bases at J, with 24 bases in the middle. Germline loops: CDR1 LNHDA, CDR2 SQIVND (reference sequence). The CDR3 extends over 20 amino acids. The CDR3 reads CASSILQGRVIRDSNQPQHF. Here the CDR3 DNA reads TGTGCCAGTAGTATCCTACAGGGAAGGGTAATCAGGGATAGCAATCAGCCCCAGCATTTT.

The rearrangement links TRBV6-5 to TRBJ2-5, with 11 bases identical to TRBD2. Germline CDR1 and CDR2: MNHEY and SVGAGI. CDR3 length: 16 residues. The V gene end was trimmed by 4 bases and the J gene end by 2 bases; junction bases not matched to a gene: 6. The CDR3 DNA reads TGTGCCAGCAGTTGGGGGCTAGCGGGGGGTCAAGAGACCCAGTACTTC. Translating gives CASSWGLAGGQETQYF.